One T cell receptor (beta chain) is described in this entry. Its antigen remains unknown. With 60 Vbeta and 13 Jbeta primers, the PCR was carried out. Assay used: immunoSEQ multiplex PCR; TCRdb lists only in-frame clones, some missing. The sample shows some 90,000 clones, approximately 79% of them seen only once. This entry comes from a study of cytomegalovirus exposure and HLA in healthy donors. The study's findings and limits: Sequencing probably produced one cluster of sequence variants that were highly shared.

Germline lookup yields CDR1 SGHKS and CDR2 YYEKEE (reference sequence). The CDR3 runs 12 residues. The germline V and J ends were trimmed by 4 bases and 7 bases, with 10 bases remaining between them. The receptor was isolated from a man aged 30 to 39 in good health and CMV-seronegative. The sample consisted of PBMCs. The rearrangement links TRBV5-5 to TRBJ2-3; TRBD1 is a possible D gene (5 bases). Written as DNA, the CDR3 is TGTGCCAGCAGCGCTGACAGCAATACGCAGTATTTT. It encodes CASSADSNTQYF.